This is a list of T cell receptor beta chains from one sample in a study of blood T cell repertoires in COVID-19. Sequenced by immunoSEQ multiplex PCR; TCRdb stores in-frame clones only, minus some. The table has approximately 290,000 clones, about 86% seen once. Sequencing was performed on peripheral blood. These receptors all come from an older person with COVID-19, enrolled during active disease. Each CDR3 is given without its conserved first and last residue. The order of the fields is V gene, J gene, CDR3 protein.

>TRBV1|TRBJ1-5
TSSQDGRVSNQPQH
>TRBV7-6|TRBJ1-3
ASSLAGSGEWSGNTIY
>TRBV18|TRBJ1-1
ASSREGNTEAF
>TRBV28|TRBJ2-1
ASSLVLTGALYEQF
>TRBV6-5|TRBJ2-7
ASRLRQSSYEQY
>TRBV4-3|TRBJ1-2
ASSQDPRGDSGGYT
>TRBV5-8|TRBJ2-7
ASSRTADRGYVQY
>TRBV30|TRBJ2-7
AWSPKRAPYEQY
>TRBV7-6|TRBJ2-2
ASTQKGDRGAVTGELF
>TRBV28|TRBJ1-4
ASSLWGQGEARLF
>TRBV12-3/TRBV12-4|TRBJ2-3
ASSFGGADTQY
>TRBV25-1|TRBJ1-6
ASSGDRDSPLH
>TRBV5-1|TRBJ1-5
ASSSGQGDQPQH
>TRBV2|TRBJ1-1
ASRSGQGLVGSEAF
>TRBV18|TRBJ1-4
ASSPRTGASEKLF
>TRBV30|TRBJ1-6
AWIGREHLPLH
>TRBV19|TRBJ2-5
ASSKLPQETQY
>TRBV18|TRBJ1-2
ASSPGRKKSGDYGYT
>TRBV6-1|TRBJ2-6
ASSAVAGGGSGANVLT
>TRBV19|TRBJ2-2
ASGQGANTGELF
>TRBV7-8|TRBJ2-3
ASSYRAGSTDTQY
>TRBV14|TRBJ2-7
ASSQRLGQVGQEQY
>TRBV10-1|TRBJ2-1
ASRPPSGGKNNEQF
>TRBV12-3/TRBV12-4|TRBJ1-5
ASSLDGQPQH
>TRBV19|TRBJ2-2
ASRLAGVNTGELF
>TRBV27|TRBJ2-1
ASSFSRDNEQF
>TRBV18|TRBJ2-3
ASSNSGSTDTQY
>TRBV24-1|TRBJ1-1
ATNTAENTEAF
>TRBV11-1|TRBJ2-3
ASSLATGSTDTQY
>TRBV19|TRBJ1-6
ASMDRNFSPLH
>TRBV6-2/TRBV6-3|TRBJ1-6
ASSYSAVSSPLH
>TRBV6-4|TRBJ2-3
ASSVLAGDTQY
>TRBV6-5|TRBJ1-6
ASSFGGGGSPLH
>TRBV4-1|TRBJ2-3
ASSQDLRGAGGQGDTQY
>TRBV4-3|TRBJ1-3
ASSQDRPQSSGNTIY
>TRBV6-5|TRBJ1-3
ASSHNGDPGNTIY
>TRBV28|TRBJ2-3
ASSPPDRDTDTQY
>TRBV12-5|TRBJ1-3
ASGLGGTLGGNTIY
>TRBV10-2|TRBJ2-1
ASSESWLAGVNEQF
>TRBV6-2/TRBV6-3|TRBJ2-7
ASSRTGPTYEQY
>TRBV7-9|TRBJ2-1
ASSLAQVEQF
>TRBV5-6|TRBJ1-5
ASSLVGVNQPQH
>TRBV10-1|TRBJ2-2
ASGARTKNTGELF
>TRBV19|TRBJ1-1
ATYQGNTEAF
>TRBV7-9|TRBJ2-3
ASRIGGQNTDTQY
>TRBV5-4|TRBJ2-2
ASSRPRTGGAGELF
>TRBV21-1|TRBJ2-1
ASSKNLTSGTYNEQF
>TRBV5-5|TRBJ2-7
ASSLVGTGRIYEQY